One T cell receptor beta chain is described in this entry. The data derive from a study of cytomegalovirus exposure and HLA in healthy donors. Deletions cut 3 bases from V and 2 bases from J, with 11 bases between. The CDR3 runs 14 residues. Germline-derived CDR1 and CDR2 are ENHRY and SYGVKD. Vbeta (60) and Jbeta (13) primers were used in the PCR. Sequencing was performed with immunoSEQ multiplex PCR; in TCRdb, only in-frame clones are kept and a portion is missing. Of around 140,000 clones detected, approximately 79% appear once; the ten largest clones hold roughly 2.9%. The V and J genes are TRBV10-3 and TRBJ2-7; D is uncertain. The receptor was isolated from a woman in her 30s in good health and CMV-seronegative. The source material was PBMCs. The CDR3 bases are TGTGCCATCAGTGATCCTAGATCCCCCTACGAGCAGTACTTC. Its protein is CAISDPRSPYEQYF.